This T cell receptor (beta chain) is drawn from a study of CD8 T cells in ankylosing spondylitis (dated by TCRdb to about 2017). Describing the broader study: T cell receptor beta repertoires were profiled in healthy donors and ankylosing spondylitis patients so that disease-linked TCR variants could be found. The full study cohort was made up of 25 ankylosing spondylitis patients and fewer than 120 healthy donors. Peripheral blood was sampled, and synovial fluid was additionally collected from ankylosing spondylitis patients. Results and caveats for the whole study, not just this receptor: The disease-linked clones showed a CD8+ phenotype and occurred at relatively low frequencies in peripheral blood. Some motif variants had previously been reported in the synovial fluid and blood of reactive arthritis patients, which suggests shared mechanisms of disease initiation. A TCR beta motif of eight highly homologous amino acid variants appeared characteristic of blood from ankylosing spondylitis patients. The disease-linked clones were reported to be significantly enriched in matched synovial fluid samples from ankylosing spondylitis patients.

Concerning this clonotype: Its antigen target is currently unknown. Base qualities are not at hand, and no much larger clone is one base apart.

From cysteine to phenylalanine, the CDR3 is 15 amino acids long. Only the CDR3 DNA is retained, 45 bases long and in frame from the first base. From the germline V gene (reference sequence), CDR1 is LNHNV and CDR2 is YYDKDF. The germline ends are 20 bases apart after V is trimmed by 4 bases and J by 7 bases. This sample was sequenced with an Illumina HiSeq 2500. Quantitative 5'-RACE with molecular barcodes was used to prepare TCR beta libraries. The published analysis was carried out like this. A new computational method, built on a probabilistic model of VDJ rearrangement, was used to identify disease-linked TCR variants. TCRdb cleaned the public reads at Q25 with fastp, built clones with MiXCR and kept in-frame beta chains. Merged by CDR3 protein, the rows form single entries marked with the most common genes and DNA. TCRdb's processing, not the authors', yielded these V and J calls. Within this sample are some 840,000 distinct CDR3 sequences, with approximately 12% of them counted one time only. Just over 0.5% of the sample is held by the ten biggest clonotypes.

The sequence links TRBV15 to TRBJ2-7; the D gene is perhaps TRBD1, from 5 matching bases. The material sequenced was blood, either unsorted or a sorted T cell fraction (not recorded which). The source of this sequence is a male donor with ankylosing spondylitis. For the CDR3, the sequence is CATSTPQAGAWEQYF. The nucleotide sequence reads as follows: TGTGCCACCAGCACCCCACAGGCAGGCGCCTGGGAGCAGTACTTC.